This record looks at one T cell receptor beta chain sequence and its context. What it binds is unknown. This entry belongs to a study of memory CD4+ T cells and cytomegalovirus serostatus. About the research overall: Donors were healthy Belgian adults, several CMV seropositive and 20 to 30 seronegative.

CDR3 size: 19 residues. The J segment lost 0 bases and the V segment lost 2 bases, leaving 5 bases of the junction unmatched. CDR1 is SGHTA and CDR2 is FQGNSA in the germline V gene. The sort gate was single viable CD3+CD4+CD8-CD45RO+ cells for memory CD4+ T cells. The table came from immunoSEQ multiplex PCR; TCRdb's copy has only in-frame clones and leaves some out. This repertoire shows around 25,000 clones, roughly 76% found once; its top ten account for 0.85% to 1.1%. General study points: Repertoires predicted CMV serostatus with median bootstrapped AUC of 0.95.

The sequence came from an adult in good health and CMV-seronegative. Sequenced material: memory CD4+ T cells from blood. The rearrangement uses TRBV7-2 and TRBJ2-2; 14 bases align to TRBD2. The chain's CDR3 is CASSLKGLAGAANTGELFF. The CDR3 DNA sequence: TGTGCCAGCAGCTTAAAGGGACTAGCGGGAGCCGCGAACACCGGGGAGCTGTTTTTT.